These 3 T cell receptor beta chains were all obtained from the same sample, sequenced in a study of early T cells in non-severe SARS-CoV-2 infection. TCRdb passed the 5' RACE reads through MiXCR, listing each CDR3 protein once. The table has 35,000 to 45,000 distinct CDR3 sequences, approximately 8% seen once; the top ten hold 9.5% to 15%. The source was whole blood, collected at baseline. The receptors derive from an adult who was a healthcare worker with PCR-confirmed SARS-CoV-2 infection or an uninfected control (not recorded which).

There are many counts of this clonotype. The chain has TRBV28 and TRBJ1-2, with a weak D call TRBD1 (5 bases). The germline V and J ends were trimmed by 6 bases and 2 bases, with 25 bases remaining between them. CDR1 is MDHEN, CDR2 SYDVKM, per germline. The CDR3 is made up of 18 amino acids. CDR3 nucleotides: TGTGCCAGCAGCGCAATCGGCTCTGGGGCCAGGACGAACTATGGCTACACCTTC. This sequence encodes CASSAIGSGARTNYGYTF.

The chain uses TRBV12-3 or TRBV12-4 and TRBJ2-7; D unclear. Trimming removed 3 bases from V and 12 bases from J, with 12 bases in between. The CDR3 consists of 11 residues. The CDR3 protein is CASSLGGIRYF. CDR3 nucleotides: TGTGCCAGCAGTTTGGGTGGAATAAGGTACTTC.

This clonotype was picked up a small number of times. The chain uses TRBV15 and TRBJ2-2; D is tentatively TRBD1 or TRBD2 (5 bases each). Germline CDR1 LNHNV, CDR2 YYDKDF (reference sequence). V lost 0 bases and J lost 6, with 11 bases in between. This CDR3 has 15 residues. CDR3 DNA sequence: TGTGCCACCAGCAGAGAGGGTGAGGGACCCGGGGAGCTGTTTTTT. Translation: CATSREGEGPGELFF.